This passage covers 17 T cell receptor beta chains from one sample sequenced in a study of cytomegalovirus exposure and HLA in healthy donors. In the PCR, 60 Vbeta and 13 Jbeta primers were used. Libraries were prepared by immunoSEQ multiplex PCR; TCRdb keeps only in-frame clonotypes and omits some of them. The repertoire includes approximately 120,000 clones, about 80% of them detected once, and over 7% sits in the top ten. Source material: PBMCs. These receptor sequences come from a woman aged 45-65 years in good health and CMV-seropositive.

The chain carries TRBV7-2 and TRBJ2-7; 7 nucleotides match TRBD2. The CDR3 is made up of 14 amino acids. Germline V gene lookup returns CDR1 SGHTA and CDR2 FQGNSA. V trimming: 4 bases; J trimming: 6 bases; junction bases outside the gene matches: 9. The CDR3 here is CASSSSGGRVEQYF. CDR3 nucleotides: TGTGCCAGCAGCTCCTCGGGGGGTAGAGTCGAGCAGTACTTC.

This clone was detected a few times. The chain is built from TRBV7-3 and TRBJ2-2; 9 bases fit TRBD2. The CDR3 loop spans 15 amino acids. CDR1 is SGHTA and CDR2 is FQGTGA in the germline V gene. With 5 bases clipped from V and 4 bases from J, the junction kept 5 bases outside the gene matches. As DNA, the CDR3 is TGTGCCAGCAGCCGGGCTAGCGGGGTCACCGGGGAGCTGTTTTTT. This sequence encodes CASSRASGVTGELFF.

This clone showed up just once. This rearrangement joins TRBV6-1 to TRBJ1-1; D unclear. Trimming took off 6 bases at V and 1 base at J, with 15 bases between the two ends. This CDR3 has 15 amino acids. From germline, CDR1 is MNHNS and CDR2 SASEGT. DNA of the CDR3: TGTGCCAGCAGCCTGACACAGTCCAGGAACACTGAAGCTTTCTTT. This sequence encodes CASSLTQSRNTEAFF.

This clone appeared once. Its ends do not fully match the called genes, so a read error is possible. The genes are TRBV14 and TRBJ2-3, with 7 positions matching TRBD1. Germline V gives CDR1 SGHDN, CDR2 FVKESK. CDR3 length equals 15 residues. This CDR3 reads CASSHPGQSTDTQYF. DNA of the CDR3: TGTGCCAGCAGCCACCCGGGACAGAGCACAGATACGCAGTACTTT.

The chain is built from TRBV1 and TRBJ2-3; TRBD1, the table's D call, was not compared with the DNA. TRBV1 is an annotated pseudogene. This CDR3 is 14 amino acids long. CDR3 amino acids: CTSSRHDSTDTQYF. The CDR3 nucleotides read TGCACCAGCAGCCGACATGACAGCACAGATACGCAGTATTTT.

V gene TRBV18 combines with J gene TRBJ2-4; 7 bases match TRBD2. There are 14 residues in the CDR3. J gave up 5 bases and V 2 bases, and 3 bases lay outside the gene matches. CDR1 is KGHSH, CDR2 LQKENI, per germline. CDR3: CASSPWAGENIQYF. The CDR3 bases are TGTGCCAGCTCACCATGGGCGGGGGAAAACATTCAGTACTTC.

CDR3 nucleotides: TGTGCCAGCAGCCCTCTGGTAGGGGCCAGCCAAGAGACCCAGTACTTC. Protein sequence: CASSPLVGASQETQYF. This chain uses TRBV7-8 with TRBJ2-5; D may be TRBD1 (5 bases). The V gene's germline CDR1 is SGHVS and CDR2 FQNEAQ. There are 16 residues in the CDR3. The V end was cut by 5 bases, the J end by 1 base, with 17 bases between.

This chain uses TRBV5-4 with TRBJ2-1; 8 nucleotides match TRBD2. The CDR3 spans 14 residues. With V trimmed by 4 bases and J by 4 bases, 4 bases remained unmatched. Germline V gene sequence: CDR1 SGHNT, CDR2 YYREEE (reference sequence). The CDR3 region has the DNA TGTGCCAGCAGCCGTAGCGGGATGTACAATGAGCAGTTCTTC. It is translated as CASSRSGMYNEQFF.

The rearrangement links TRBV4-1 to TRBJ2-5; TRBD2 matches 12 bases. There are 17 residues in the CDR3. Germline trimming cut 2 bases from V and 7 bases from J; bases unmatched to any gene: 11. Per germline, CDR1 MGHRA and CDR2 YSYEKL. As DNA, the CDR3 is TGCGCCAGCAGCCAAATTTCTAGCGGGGGGGTGTCGGGGACCCAGTACTTC. It is translated as CASSQISSGGVSGTQYF.

V gene TRBV7-2 combines with J gene TRBJ2-7; TRBD1 matches 7 bases. Germline V gene data show CDR1 as SGHTA and CDR2 as FQGNSA. CDR3 length: 14 amino acids. V trimming: 1 base; J trimming: 6 bases; junction bases outside the gene matches: 6. CDR3 nucleotides: TGTGCCAGCAGCTTAGGTGAGACAGGGATCGAGCAGTACTTC. Translating it yields CASSLGETGIEQYF.

A few counts support this clone. The V gene is TRBV5-6, the J gene TRBJ2-7, with D possibly being TRBD2 (6 bases). The CDR3 loop spans 13 amino acids. Looked up from germline, CDR1 is SGHDT and CDR2 is YYEEEE. Between the trimmed V and J ends, which lost 2 bases and 6 bases, there was a span of 12 bases. CDR3 DNA: TGTGCCAGCAGCTTACGGGGAGGATCCGAGCAGTACTTC. The encoded protein is CASSLRGGSEQYF.

The chain employs TRBV4-3 and TRBJ1-4; D call uncertain. Trimming cost V 0 bases and J 1 base, with 9 bases left between them. The length of the CDR3 is 16 residues. Germline V CDR1 and CDR2: LGHNA, YSLEER. In nucleotides, the CDR3 is TGCGCCAGCAGCCAAGACAGAGGGTTAACTAATGAAAAACTGTTTTTT. As protein: CASSQDRGLTNEKLFF.

The V and J genes are TRBV19 and TRBJ2-5; D possibly corresponds to TRBD2 (7 bases). This CDR3 contains 14 residues. The V and J ends lost 3 bases and 5 bases respectively, with 13 bases between them. The V gene's germline CDR1 is LNHDA and CDR2 SQIVND (reference sequence). For the CDR3, the DNA is TGTGCCAGTAGTATGGCGCGGGGGCCGGAGACCCAGTACTTC. Amino acids: CASSMARGPETQYF.

The chain couples TRBV13 to TRBJ2-7, with 7 bases lining up with TRBD1. CDR1 and CDR2 (germline): PRHDT, FYEKMQ (reference sequence). The CDR3 contains 15 residues. V dropped 5 bases and J dropped 2; count of bases not matched to a gene: 9. In DNA, the CDR3 is TGTGCCAGCAGCCCTGGGACAGTTCTCACCTACGAGCAGTACTTC. Its translation is CASSPGTVLTYEQYF.

V usage is TRBV6-5 and J usage is TRBJ1-2; 12 bases are a match to TRBD1. The CDR3 length is 15 residues. CDR1 and CDR2 from the germline V gene are MNHEY and SVGAGI. The V gene end was trimmed by 2 bases and the J gene end by 6 bases; junction bases not matched to a gene: 4. CDR3 in DNA: TGTGCCAGCAGTTACGGGACAGGGGGCGAGGATGGCTACACCTTC. Translation: CASSYGTGGEDGYTF.

A few counts support this clone. This chain links TRBV29-1 with TRBJ2-5, with a possible D match to TRBD2 (6 bases). This CDR3 contains 11 residues. V lost 7 bases and J 4 bases, leaving 10 bases between the germline ends. CDR1 and CDR2 from the germline V gene are SQVTM and ANQGSEA. In DNA form, the CDR3 reads TGCAGCGGCGGGATGGGAGAGACCCAGTACTTC. Residues: CSGGMGETQYF.

This chain links TRBV11-2 with TRBJ1-4, with a weak D call TRBD1 (5 bases). The CDR3 is 16 residues long. The V end was cut by 2 bases, the J end by 7 bases, with 17 bases between. Germline CDR1 SGHAT, CDR2 FQNNGV. CDR3 amino acids: CASSLIGTLQGEKLFF. The DNA of the CDR3 is TGTGCCAGCAGCTTAATCGGAACTCTGCAGGGTGAAAAACTGTTTTTT.